The subject of this entry is one TCR beta chain. This sample is part of a study of blood T cell repertoires in COVID-19. Study overall: Sites in the United States, Italy and Spain provided acute and convalescent COVID-19 samples. PBMCs, B-cell-depleted T cells, or T cells provided the cDNA or gDNA that made up the material.

In the original processing: Reference gene primer amplification gave nucleated cell count estimates. Assay: immunoSEQ multiplex PCR; the TCRdb copy retains only in-frame clones and omits some. V, J and clone size derive from that table, while D and trimming were established from the DNA sequence. The top ten hold around 10% of the sample, which has 9,500 to 15,000 clones, 72% seen once. Patients in Seattle were enrolled during active infection, then followed longitudinally. Trimming shortened V by 10 bases and J by 11 bases, and 20 bases separated the two germline ends. The CDR3 is made up of 12 amino acids. Looked up from germline, CDR1 is MDHEN and CDR2 is SYDVKM.

V and J are TRBV28 and TRBJ1-1, with D possibly matching TRBD1 (5 bases). Sequenced input: peripheral blood. The sequence derives from a man in his fifties or sixties with COVID-19, enrolled during active disease. The CDR3 is CATRMWGLRAFF. DNA for the CDR3: TGTGCCACCCGTATGTGGGGCCTTCGGGCTTTCTTT.